This T cell receptor (beta chain) was sequenced for a study of Tregs in tolerant kidney transplant recipients. The wider study: Sorting used antibodies to exclude donor cells. Study results and limitations: This study did not directly address biological reproducibility.

CDR1 is MNHEY and CDR2 is SMNVEV in the germline V gene (reference sequence). The CDR3 is 14 residues long. J gave up 4 bases and V 6 bases, and 8 bases lay outside the gene matches. There are a few counts of this clone. Its antigen is unknown. Produced via immunoSEQ multiplex PCR; TCRdb's table is partial and in-frame only. The sample records more than 1,500 clones, around half being singletons. This chain links TRBV27 with TRBJ1-1, with 7 bases lining up with TRBD1. The source material was Tregs from blood cultured with allogeneic cells. This TCR was recovered from a human donor in good health. The CDR3 DNA reads as TGTGCCAGCAGCCTCAGACAGGGATTCACTGAAGCTTTCTTT. It yields the protein CASSLRQGFTEAFF.